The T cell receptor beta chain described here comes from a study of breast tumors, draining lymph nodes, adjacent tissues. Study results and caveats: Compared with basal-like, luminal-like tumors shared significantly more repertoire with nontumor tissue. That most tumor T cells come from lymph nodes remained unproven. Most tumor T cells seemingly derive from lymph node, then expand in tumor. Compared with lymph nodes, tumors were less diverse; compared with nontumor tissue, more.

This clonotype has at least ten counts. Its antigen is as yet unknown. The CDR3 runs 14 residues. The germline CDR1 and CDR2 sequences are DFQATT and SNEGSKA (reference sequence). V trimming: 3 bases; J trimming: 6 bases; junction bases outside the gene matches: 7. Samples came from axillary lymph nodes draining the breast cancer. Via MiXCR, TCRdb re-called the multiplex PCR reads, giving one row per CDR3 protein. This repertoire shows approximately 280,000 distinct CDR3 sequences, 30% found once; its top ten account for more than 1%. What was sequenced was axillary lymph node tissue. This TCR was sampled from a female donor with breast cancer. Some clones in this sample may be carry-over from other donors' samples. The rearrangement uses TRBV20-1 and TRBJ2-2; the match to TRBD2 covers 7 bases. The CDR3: CSASGGGPSGELFF. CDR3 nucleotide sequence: TGCAGTGCTAGTGGGGGAGGGCCCTCCGGGGAGCTGTTTTTT.